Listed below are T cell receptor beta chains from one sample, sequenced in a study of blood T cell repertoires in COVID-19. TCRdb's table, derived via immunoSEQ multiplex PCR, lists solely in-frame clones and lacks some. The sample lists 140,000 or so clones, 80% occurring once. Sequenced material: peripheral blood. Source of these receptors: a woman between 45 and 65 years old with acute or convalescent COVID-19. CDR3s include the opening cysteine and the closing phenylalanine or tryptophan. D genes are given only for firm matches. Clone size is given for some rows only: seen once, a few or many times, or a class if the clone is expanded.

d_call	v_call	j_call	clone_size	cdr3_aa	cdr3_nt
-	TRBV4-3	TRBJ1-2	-	CAPSPTAYTF	TGCGCCCCTTCCCCCACAGCTTATACCTTC
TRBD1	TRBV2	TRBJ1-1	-	CASSDGQVMNTEAFF	TGTGCCAGCAGTGATGGACAGGTTATGAACACTGAAGCTTTCTTT
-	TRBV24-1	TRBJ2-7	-	CATSDEYEQYF	TGTGCCACCAGTGATGAGTACGAGCAGTACTTC
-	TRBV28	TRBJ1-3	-	CASSPGGLGTFSGNTIYF	TGTGCCAGCAGCCCTGGGGGCCTCGGAACCTTCTCTGGAAACACCATATATTTT
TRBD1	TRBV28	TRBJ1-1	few	CASTGIGTGSFQYTEAFF	TGTGCCAGCACTGGGATAGGGACAGGGAGTTTTCAATACACTGAAGCTTTCTTT
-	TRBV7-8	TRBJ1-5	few	CASSPAGIGLGGYNQPQHF	TGTGCCAGCAGCCCTGCTGGGATAGGCTTGGGGGGATACAATCAGCCCCAGCATTTT
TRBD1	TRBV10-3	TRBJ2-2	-	CAISEYGTGVPTGTGELFF	TGTGCCATCAGTGAGTACGGGACAGGGGTCCCAACGGGGACCGGGGAGCTGTTTTTT
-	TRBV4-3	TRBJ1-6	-	CASSQLDSHDDNSPLHF	TGCGCCAGCAGCCAACTTGACAGTCACGACGATAATTCACCCCTCCACTTT
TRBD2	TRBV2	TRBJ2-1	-	CASFRSGGASYNEQFF	TGTGCCAGCTTCAGGAGCGGGGGGGCCTCCTACAATGAGCAGTTCTTC
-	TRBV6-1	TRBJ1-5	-	CASSEATTGNQPQHF	TGTGCCAGCAGTGAAGCCACAACAGGCAATCAGCCCCAGCATTTT
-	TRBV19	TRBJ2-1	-	CASRGDSHEQFF	TGTGCCAGTAGAGGGGATAGCCATGAGCAGTTCTTC
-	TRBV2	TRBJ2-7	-	CASSQTVLTYEQYF	TGTGCCAGCAGCCAGACAGTACTCACCTACGAGCAGTACTTC
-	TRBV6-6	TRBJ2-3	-	CASRQGHNTDTQYF	TGTGCCAGCAGGCAGGGGCATAACACAGATACGCAGTATTTT